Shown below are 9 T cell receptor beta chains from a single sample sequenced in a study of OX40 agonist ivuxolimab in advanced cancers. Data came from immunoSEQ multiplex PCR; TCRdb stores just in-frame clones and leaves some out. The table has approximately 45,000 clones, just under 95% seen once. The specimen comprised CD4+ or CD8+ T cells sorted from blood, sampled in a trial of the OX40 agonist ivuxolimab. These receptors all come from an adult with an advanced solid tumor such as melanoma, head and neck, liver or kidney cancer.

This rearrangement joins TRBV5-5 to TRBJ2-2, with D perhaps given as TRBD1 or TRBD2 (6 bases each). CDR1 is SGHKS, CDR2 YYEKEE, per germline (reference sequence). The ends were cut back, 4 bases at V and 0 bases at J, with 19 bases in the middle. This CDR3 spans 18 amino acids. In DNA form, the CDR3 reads TGTGCCAGCAGCCGGGGGCCCTCCGACTTTGCGAACACCGGGGAGCTGTTTTTT. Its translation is CASSRGPSDFANTGELFF.

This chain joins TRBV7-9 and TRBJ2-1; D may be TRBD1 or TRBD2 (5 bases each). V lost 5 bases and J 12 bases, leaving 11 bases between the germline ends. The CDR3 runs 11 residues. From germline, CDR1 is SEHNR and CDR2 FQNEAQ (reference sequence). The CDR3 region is CASSLGTLQFF. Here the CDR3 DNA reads TGTGCCAGCAGCCTCGGGACGTTGCAGTTCTTC.

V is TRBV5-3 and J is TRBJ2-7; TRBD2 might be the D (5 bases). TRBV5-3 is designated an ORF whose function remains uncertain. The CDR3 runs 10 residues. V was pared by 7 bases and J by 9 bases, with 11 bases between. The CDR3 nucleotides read TGTGCCAGAGGCCGAGCGGCGCAGTACTTC. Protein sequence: CARGRAAQYF.

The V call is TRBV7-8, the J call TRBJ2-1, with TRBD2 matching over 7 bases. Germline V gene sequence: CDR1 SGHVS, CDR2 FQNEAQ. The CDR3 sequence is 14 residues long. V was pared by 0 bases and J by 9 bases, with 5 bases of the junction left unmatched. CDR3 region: CASSLAVGRGEQFF. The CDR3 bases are TGTGCCAGCAGCTTAGCGGTTGGGAGGGGTGAGCAGTTCTTC.

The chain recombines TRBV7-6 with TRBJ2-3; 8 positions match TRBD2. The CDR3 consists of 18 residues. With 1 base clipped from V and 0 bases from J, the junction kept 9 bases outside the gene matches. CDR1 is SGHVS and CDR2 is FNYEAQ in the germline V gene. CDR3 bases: TGTGCCAGCAGCTTAGATCCTAGCGGGCCTACTAGCACAGATACGCAGTATTTT. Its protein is CASSLDPSGPTSTDTQYF.

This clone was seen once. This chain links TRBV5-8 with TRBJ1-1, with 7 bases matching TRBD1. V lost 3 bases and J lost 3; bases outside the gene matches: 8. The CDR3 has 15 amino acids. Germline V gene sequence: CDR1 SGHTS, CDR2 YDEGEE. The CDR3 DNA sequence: TGTGCCAGCAGCTGGGACAGAGAGGGGTACACTGAAGCTTTCTTT. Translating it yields CASSWDREGYTEAFF. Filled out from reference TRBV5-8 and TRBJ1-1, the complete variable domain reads EAGVTQSPTHLIKTRGQQATLRCSPISGHTSVYWYQQALGLGLQFLLWYDEGEERNRGNFPPRFSGRQFPNYSSELNVNALELEDSALYLCASSWDREGYTEAFFGQGTRLTVV.

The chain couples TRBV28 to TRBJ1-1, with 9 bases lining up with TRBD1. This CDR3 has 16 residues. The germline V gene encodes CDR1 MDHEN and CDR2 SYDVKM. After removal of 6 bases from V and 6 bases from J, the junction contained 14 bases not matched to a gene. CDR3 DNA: TGTGCCAGCAGACGAGGACAGGGGACGGGTTTGGCTGAAGCTTTCTTT. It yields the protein CASRRGQGTGLAEAFF. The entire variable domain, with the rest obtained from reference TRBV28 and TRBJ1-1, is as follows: DVKVTQSSRYLVKRTGEKVFLECVQDMDHENMFWYRQDPGLGLRLIYFSYDVKMKEKGDIPEGYSVSREKKERFSLILESASTNQTSMYLCASRRGQGTGLAEAFFGQGTRLTVV.

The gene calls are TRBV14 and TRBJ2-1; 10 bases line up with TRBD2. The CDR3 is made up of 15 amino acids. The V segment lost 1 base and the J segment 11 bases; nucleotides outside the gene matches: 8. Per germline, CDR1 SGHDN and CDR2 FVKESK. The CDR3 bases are TGTGCCAGCAGCCAAGTGGCTAGCGGGAGCCAGAAGCAGTTCTTC. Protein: CASSQVASGSQKQFF.

CDR3 in amino acids: CASSLGIRDQETQYF. DNA of the CDR3: TGTGCCAGCAGCTTAGGTATCAGGGACCAAGAGACCCAGTACTTC. This chain links TRBV13 with TRBJ2-5, with D possibly being TRBD1 (5 bases). Germline-derived CDR1 and CDR2 are PRHDT and FYEKMQ (reference sequence). The CDR3 extends over 15 amino acids. Trimming removed 0 bases from V and 0 bases from J, with 8 bases in between.